The 7 T cell receptor beta chains in this list originate from one sample, sequenced in a study of regulatory T cells in long-lasting Graves disease (dated by TCRdb to the early 2020s). In light of the paper, this sample's time point label describes: newly diagnosed GD, antithyroid drugs for less than 3 months. RNA was extracted from PBMCs in TRIzol for both TCR sequencing and RNA sequencing. The library was generated by multiplex PCR. The sequencer listed for this sample is Illumina HiSeq 4000. To build TCR beta libraries, CDR3 regions were amplified by Arm-PCR using iRepertoire HTBI primers. Starting from the raw public reads, TCRdb applied fastp trimming at Q25, assembled clones with MiXCR and retained in-frame beta chains. Rows merge per CDR3 protein into single entries with the most common DNA and genes. The sample table holds 400,000 to 500,000 distinct CDR3 sequences, of which about 16% were seen once. The ten largest account for 20% to 25% of the sample.

These sequences were also reported in another study, on T cells in Graves' hyperthyroidism and ophthalmopathy.

The specimen was peripheral blood mononuclear cells (PBMCs), collected at new diagnosis, from a patient treated with antithyroid drugs. These TCRs come from a woman between 18 and 30 years old with Graves disease. Donor details come from another sample of the same person, matched by shared clones.

A note on this clonotype: It may be a read error: a sequence one base away is much more abundant. The rearrangement links TRBV2 to TRBJ2-7, with D perhaps given as TRBD1 or TRBD2 (5 bases each). CDR3 size: 16 residues. The germline V gene encodes CDR1 SNHLY and CDR2 FYNNEI. V was cut by 1 base and J by 0 bases, with 13 bases left in between. The chain's CDR3 is CASSEDQGPSSYEQYF. In DNA form, the CDR3 reads TGTGCCAGCAGTGAAGATCAGGGACCGTCCTCCTACGAGCAGTACTTC. Full variable domain (outside the CDR3, taken from reference TRBV2 and TRBJ2-7): EPEVTQTPSHQVTQMGQEVILRCVPISNHLYFYWYRQILGQKVEFLVSFYNNEISEKSEIFDDQFSVERPDGSNFTLKIRSTKLEDSAMYFCASSEDQGPSSYEQYFGPGTRLTVT.

This clonotype showed up just a few times. The chain recombines TRBV3-1 with TRBJ2-5; a possible D gene is TRBD1 (6 bases). The V and J ends lost 4 bases and 2 bases respectively, with 11 bases between them. The CDR3 has 14 residues. Germline CDR1 LGHDT, CDR2 YNNKEL (reference sequence). The CDR3 nucleotides read TGTGCCAGCAGCCGACAGGACTTACAAGAGACCCAGTACTTC. Translating it yields CASSRQDLQETQYF.

This clonotype appeared many times. This chain links TRBV3-1 with TRBJ1-1; tentatively, D is TRBD1 (6 bases). The V and J ends lost 5 bases and 1 base respectively, with 11 bases between them. Germline V gene data show CDR1 as LGHDT and CDR2 as YNNKEL (reference sequence). This CDR3 has 14 residues. CDR3 sequence (DNA): TGTGCCAGCAGCACACGGACAGCGAACACTGAAGCTTTCTTT. Translation gives CASSTRTANTEAFF.

This clonotype was counted at least ten times. This chain uses TRBV12-3 or TRBV12-4 with TRBJ2-1, with 7 bases lining up with TRBD2. This CDR3 is built from 18 residues. Trimming took 2 bases from V and 0 from J; bases not matched to a gene: 10. DNA of the CDR3: TGTGCCAGCAGTTTATTTTCGGGAGGAAAGAGCTCCTACAATGAGCAGTTCTTC. Amino acids: CASSLFSGGKSSYNEQFF.

The chain carries TRBV6-1 and TRBJ1-1; D uncertain. The germline CDR1 and CDR2 sequences are MNHNS and SASEGT. This CDR3 spans 11 amino acids. Trimming took 6 bases from V and 8 from J, leaving 10 bases between them. The CDR3 here is CASRQGPEAFF. CDR3 coding DNA: TGTGCCAGCAGGCAAGGTCCCGAAGCTTTCTTT.

The chain is built from TRBV25-1 and TRBJ2-2; D remains unclear. V gave up 8 bases and J gave up 1 base, with 11 bases separating them. The CDR3 contains 14 residues. Per germline, CDR1 MGHDK and CDR2 SYGVNS. The CDR3 DNA reads as TGTGCCAGCGTCAAGACAAGGAACACCGGGGAGCTGTTTTTT. Translation gives CASVKTRNTGELFF.

At least ten counts were recorded for this clonotype. The chain couples TRBV20-1 to TRBJ2-1, with D possibly matching TRBD2 (6 bases). Germline assignment: CDR1 DFQATT and CDR2 SNEGSKA (reference sequence). Trimming stripped 7 bases from V and 9 bases from J, with 19 bases between. The CDR3 covers 13 residues. This chain's CDR3 is CSVGLAAGTEQFF. The CDR3 region has the DNA TGCAGTGTAGGTTTAGCGGCGGGTACTGAGCAGTTCTTC.